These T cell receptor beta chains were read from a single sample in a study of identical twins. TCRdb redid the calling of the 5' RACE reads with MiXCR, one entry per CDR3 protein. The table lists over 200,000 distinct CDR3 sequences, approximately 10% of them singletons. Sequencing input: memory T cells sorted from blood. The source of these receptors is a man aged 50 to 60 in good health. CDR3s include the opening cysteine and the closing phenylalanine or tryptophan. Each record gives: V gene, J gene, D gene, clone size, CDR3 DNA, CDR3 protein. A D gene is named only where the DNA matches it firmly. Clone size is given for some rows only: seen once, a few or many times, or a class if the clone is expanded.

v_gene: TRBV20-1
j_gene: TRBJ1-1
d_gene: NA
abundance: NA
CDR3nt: TGCAGTGCTAGAGATCATATGCAGGGCGAAGCTTTCTTT
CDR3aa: CSARDHMQGEAFF

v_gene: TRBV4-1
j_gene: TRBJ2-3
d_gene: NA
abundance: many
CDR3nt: TGCGCCAGCAGCCAAGATCGCGGGGAAGTCACAGATACGCAGTATTTT
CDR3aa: CASSQDRGEVTDTQYF

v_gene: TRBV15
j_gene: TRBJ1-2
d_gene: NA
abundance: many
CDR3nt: TGTGCCACCAGCCCGGGACCGAGCGGCTACACCTTC
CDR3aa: CATSPGPSGYTF

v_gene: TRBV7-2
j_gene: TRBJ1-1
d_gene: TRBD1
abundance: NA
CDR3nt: TGTGCCAGCAGCTTACAGGGGGTGGGCACTGAAGCTTTCTTT
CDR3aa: CASSLQGVGTEAFF

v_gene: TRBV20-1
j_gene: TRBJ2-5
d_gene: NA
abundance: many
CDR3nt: TGCAGTGCCACGAGGCAGGGCCTACAAGAGACCCAGTACTTC
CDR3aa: CSATRQGLQETQYF

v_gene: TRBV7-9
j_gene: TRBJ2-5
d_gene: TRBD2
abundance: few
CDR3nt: TGTGCCAGCAGCTCGTTTAGCGGGGAGGAGACCCAGTACTTC
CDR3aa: CASSSFSGEETQYF

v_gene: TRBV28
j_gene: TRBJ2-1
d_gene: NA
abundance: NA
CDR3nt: TGTGCCAGCAGTTTATGGCCCGGCAGCTCCTACAATGAGCAGTTCTTC
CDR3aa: CASSLWPGSSYNEQFF

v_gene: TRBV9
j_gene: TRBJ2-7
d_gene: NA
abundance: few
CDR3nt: TGTGCCAGCAGCGCATCCTGGGGGCCAAGCAACCACGAGCAGTACTTC
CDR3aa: CASSASWGPSNHEQYF

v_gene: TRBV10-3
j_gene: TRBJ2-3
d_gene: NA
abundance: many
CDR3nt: TGTGCCATCAGTGGGCAGAGCACAGATACGCAGTATTTT
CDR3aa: CAISGQSTDTQYF

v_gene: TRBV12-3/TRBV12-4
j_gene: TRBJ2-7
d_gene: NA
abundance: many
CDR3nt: TGTGCCAGCAGCCAGGACAGAACCTACGAGCAGTACTTC
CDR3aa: CASSQDRTYEQYF

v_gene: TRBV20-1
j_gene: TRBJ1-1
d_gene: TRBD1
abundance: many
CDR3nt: TGCAGTGCTAGCGAACAGGGGACTTTTTTCGGAGCTTTCTTT
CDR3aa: CSASEQGTFFGAFF

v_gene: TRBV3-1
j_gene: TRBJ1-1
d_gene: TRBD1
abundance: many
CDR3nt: TGTGCCAGCTCACCCCGGAGGACAGGGGGGACTGAAGCTTTCTTT
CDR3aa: CASSPRRTGGTEAFF

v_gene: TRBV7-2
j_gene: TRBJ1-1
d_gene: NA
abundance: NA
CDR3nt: TGTGCCAGCAGCTTTAGTCGTGGGGGGCCGAACACTGAAGCTTTCTTT
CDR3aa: CASSFSRGGPNTEAFF

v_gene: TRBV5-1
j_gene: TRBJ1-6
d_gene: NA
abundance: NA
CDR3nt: TGCGCCAGCAGCTTGTTGGCCGCCAAGGATTCACCCCTCCACTTT
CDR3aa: CASSLLAAKDSPLHF

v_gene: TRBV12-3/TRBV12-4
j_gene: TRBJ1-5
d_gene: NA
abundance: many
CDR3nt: TGTGCCAGCAGTTTTTCACTGATCCAGCCCCAGCATTTT
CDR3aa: CASSFSLIQPQHF

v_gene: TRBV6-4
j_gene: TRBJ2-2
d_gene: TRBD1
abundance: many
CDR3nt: TGTGCCAGCAGTGACTCCCCGACAGGGTTCGGCGGGGAGCTGTTTTTT
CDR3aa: CASSDSPTGFGGELFF

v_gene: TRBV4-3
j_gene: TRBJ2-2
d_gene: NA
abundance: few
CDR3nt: TGCGCCAGCAGCCAAGAACTCTCCCCCCCCGGGGAGCTGTTTTTT
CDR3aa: CASSQELSPPGELFF

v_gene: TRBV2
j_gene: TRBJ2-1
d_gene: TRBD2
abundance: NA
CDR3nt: TGTGCCAGCAGCCCCTCTAGCGGGTGGGGGTTTAGTGAGCAGTTCTTC
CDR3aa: CASSPSSGWGFSEQFF

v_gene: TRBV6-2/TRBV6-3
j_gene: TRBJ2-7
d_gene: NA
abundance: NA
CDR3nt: TGTGCCAGCAGTTTAAGGGGGGAAGTTCGCGAGCAGTACTTC
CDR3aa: CASSLRGEVREQYF

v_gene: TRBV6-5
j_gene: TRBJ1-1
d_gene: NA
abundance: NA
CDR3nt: TGTGCCAGCACGGGACACTCTGAAGCTTTCTTT
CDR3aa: CASTGHSEAFF

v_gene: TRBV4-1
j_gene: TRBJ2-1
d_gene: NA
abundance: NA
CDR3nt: TGCGCCAGCAGCCAAGATTTTTTGGGGGGCCGGGGCTACAATGAGCAGTTCTTC
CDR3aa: CASSQDFLGGRGYNEQFF

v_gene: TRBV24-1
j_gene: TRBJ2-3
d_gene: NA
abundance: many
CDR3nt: TGTGCCACCAGTGATTCCCAGAGGCGACAGCAGTATTTT
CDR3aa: CATSDSQRRQQYF

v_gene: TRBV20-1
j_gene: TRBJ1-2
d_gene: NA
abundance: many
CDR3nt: TGCAGTGCTCGGAGGTTGACGGATGGCTACACCTTC
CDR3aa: CSARRLTDGYTF

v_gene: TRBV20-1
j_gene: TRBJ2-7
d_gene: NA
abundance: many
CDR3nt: TGCAGTGCTGGACTTGGAGGCATGGCATACGAGCAGTACTTC
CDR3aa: CSAGLGGMAYEQYF

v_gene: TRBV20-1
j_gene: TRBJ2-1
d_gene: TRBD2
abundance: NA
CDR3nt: TGCGGTGCTAGGAAAGGGACTAGCGGGAATGAGCAGTTCTTC
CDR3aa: CGARKGTSGNEQFF

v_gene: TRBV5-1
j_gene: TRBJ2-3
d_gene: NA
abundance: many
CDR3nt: TGCGCCAGCAGCTTAGGAGCATTCACAGATACGCAGTATTTT
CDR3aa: CASSLGAFTDTQYF

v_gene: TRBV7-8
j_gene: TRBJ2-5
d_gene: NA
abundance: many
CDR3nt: TGTGCCAGCAGGGCAGAACGATACCAAGAGACCCAGTACTTC
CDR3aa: CASRAERYQETQYF

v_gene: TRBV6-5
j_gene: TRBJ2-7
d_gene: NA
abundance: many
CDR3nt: TGTGCCAGCAGTTACGGGGATTTCACCTACGAGCAGTACTTC
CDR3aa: CASSYGDFTYEQYF

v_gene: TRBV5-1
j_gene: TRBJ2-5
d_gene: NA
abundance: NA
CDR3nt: TGCGCCAGCAGCGACGGGACAATTGAGACCCAGTACTTC
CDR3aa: CASSDGTIETQYF

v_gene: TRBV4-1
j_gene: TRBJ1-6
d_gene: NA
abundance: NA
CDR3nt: TGCGCCAGCAGCCGGAGGGAAGAGGATTCACCCCTCCACTTT
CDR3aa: CASSRREEDSPLHF

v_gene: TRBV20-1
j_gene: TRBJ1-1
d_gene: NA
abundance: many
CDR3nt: TGCAGTGCTACTCCCCGGGTGGCCACTGAAGCTTTCTTT
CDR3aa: CSATPRVATEAFF

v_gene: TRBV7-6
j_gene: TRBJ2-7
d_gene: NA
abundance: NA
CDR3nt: TGTGCCAGCAGCTTAGGGCTAGCAGAACCTCACGAGCAGTACTTC
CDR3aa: CASSLGLAEPHEQYF

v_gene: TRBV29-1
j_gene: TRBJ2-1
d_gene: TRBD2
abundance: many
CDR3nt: TGCAGCGTTGAAATTTCTAGCGGGAGTAATGAGCAGTTCTTC
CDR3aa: CSVEISSGSNEQFF

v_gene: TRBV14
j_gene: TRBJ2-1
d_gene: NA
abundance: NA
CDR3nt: TGTGCCAGCAGCCTGACCCGGAACAATGAGCAGTTCTTC
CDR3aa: CASSLTRNNEQFF

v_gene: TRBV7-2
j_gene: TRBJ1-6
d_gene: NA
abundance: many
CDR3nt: TGTGCCAGCAGCTTAGTATTCGGGGGCACCTATAATTCACCCCTCCACTTT
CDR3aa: CASSLVFGGTYNSPLHF

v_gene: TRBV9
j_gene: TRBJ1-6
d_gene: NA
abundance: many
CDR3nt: TGTGCCAGCAGCGCCTCGACGGCGAGGAATTCACCCCTCCACTTT
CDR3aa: CASSASTARNSPLHF